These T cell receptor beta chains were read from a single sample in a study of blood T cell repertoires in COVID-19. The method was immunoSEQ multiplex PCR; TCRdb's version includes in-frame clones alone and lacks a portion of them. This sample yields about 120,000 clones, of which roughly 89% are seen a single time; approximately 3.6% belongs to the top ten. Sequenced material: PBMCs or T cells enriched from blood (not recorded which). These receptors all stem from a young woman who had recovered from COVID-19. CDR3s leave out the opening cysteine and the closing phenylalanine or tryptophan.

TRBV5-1 ASSLRAGGNTIY
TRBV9 ASSVSAGAGTEAF
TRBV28 ASSRDRGSRGYT
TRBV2 ASGAGQGSYNEQF
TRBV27 ASSRHGPYFEQY
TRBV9 ASSVDAAGVNEQF
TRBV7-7 VSSPGERDASGTDTQY
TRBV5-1 ASSLIGRQAPEAF
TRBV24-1 ATSASTSGRERNEQF
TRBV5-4 ASGRNTGGNTEAF
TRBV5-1 ASSLGTGTYEQY
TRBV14 ASSQAAGRFSPLH
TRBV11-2 ASSFRQNTGELF
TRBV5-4 ASSRRTQSGSLFTKNIQY
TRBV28 ASQTQGSPTLNYGYT
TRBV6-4 ASRDVLAVPYEQY
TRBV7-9 AGSASVTYNEQF
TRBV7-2 ASSLKWGQNTEAF
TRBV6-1 ASSDAVSNQPQH
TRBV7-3 ASSPLGTSGSAGELF
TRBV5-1 ASSLTRGSTNYGYT
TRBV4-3 ASSQDFASEYNEQF
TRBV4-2 ASSRVTGAREDTQY
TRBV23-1 ATRTVGGNTEAF
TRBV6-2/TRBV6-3 ASSYTPGSGRVNEQF
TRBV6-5 ASSSGFYSYEQY
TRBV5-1 ASLLRGQETQY
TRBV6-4 ASSDSRGHTDTQY
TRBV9 ASSVDFRGRVGTQY
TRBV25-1 ASSSAGRTGELF
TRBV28 ASSFGETQY
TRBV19 ASSSQSGWGTDTQY
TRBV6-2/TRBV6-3 ASSQGGAPSPLH
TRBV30 AWRGLLQTDTQY
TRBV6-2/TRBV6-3 ASSFPLAGSTDTQY